Included here is one TCR beta chain sequence, with context. Antigen unknown. Per the germline V gene, CDR1 is SGHRS and CDR2 is YFSETQ. This CDR3 contains 12 residues. The germline V and J ends were trimmed by 2 bases and 9 bases, with 9 bases remaining between them. This specimen comes from a study of siplizumab effects on memory and regulatory T cells. General observations from the study: Siplizumab produced a significant reduction in alloreactive sequences that were traceable to unstimulated CD4+ memory cells. It was never confirmed that proliferating Tregs from siplizumab cultures were suppressive.

Around 9.1 x 10^4 TCR templates per sample were assayed. The table came from immunoSEQ multiplex PCR; TCRdb's copy has only in-frame clones and leaves some out. Altogether 70,000 to 100,000 clones are present, 93% being singletons, with the ten largest covering approximately 7.1%. Sequences were obtained from CD8+ T cells sorted from blood. V and J are TRBV5-1 and TRBJ2-1; weak D call: TRBD2 (5 bases). The TCR comes from a human donor in good health. The CDR3: CASSFEGTEQFF. The CDR3, as DNA: TGCGCCAGCAGCTTTGAGGGAACTGAGCAGTTCTTC.